A single sample is the source of the 4 T cell receptor beta chains below, sequenced in a study of blood T cell repertoires in COVID-19. TCRdb keeps only in-frame clones here, not all; method: immunoSEQ multiplex PCR. The sample contains 75,000 or so clones, approximately 86% of which appear only once. The sample taken for sequencing was peripheral blood. The source is a man aged 45-65 years with acute or convalescent COVID-19.

The rearrangement joins TRBV5-1 to TRBJ2-4; a weak D match, TRBD1 (6 bases). Trimming removed 4 bases at V and 7 bases at J, with 15 bases between. This CDR3 is 14 amino acids long. CDR1 is SGHRS and CDR2 is YFSETQ in the germline V gene. CDR3 DNA: TGCGCCAGCAGCCAGGACAGCACGAATAACATTCAGTACTTC. Translation gives CASSQDSTNNIQYF.

The chain uses TRBV4-1 and TRBJ1-5; D is undetermined. Trimming took off 0 bases at V and 7 bases at J, with 16 bases between the two ends. Germline lookup yields CDR1 MGHRA and CDR2 YSYEKL. This CDR3 region has 16 residues. The CDR3 region is CASSQDFASAGQPQHF. In DNA form, the CDR3 reads TGCGCCAGCAGCCAAGATTTCGCGTCAGCGGGCCAGCCCCAGCATTTT.

The CDR3 coding sequence is TGTGCCAGCAGTTCCCACTCTGGGGCCAACGTCCTGACTTTC. Translation: CASSSHSGANVLTF. The rearrangement links TRBV27 to TRBJ2-6; D ambiguous. The CDR3 is made up of 14 amino acids. V lost 4 bases, J lost 0 bases, and 4 bases lay in between. Germline CDR1 MNHEY, CDR2 SMNVEV (reference sequence).

V and J are TRBV5-6 and TRBJ2-5; 7 bases line up with TRBD1. CDR3 length: 16 residues. The germline CDR1 and CDR2 sequences are SGHDT and YYEEEE. V lost 4 bases and J lost 1; bases outside the gene matches: 10. The CDR3 DNA sequence: TGTGCCAGCAGCCCAATAAGACAGGGACCCCAAGAGACCCAGTACTTC. Its translation is CASSPIRQGPQETQYF.